This T cell receptor (beta chain) was obtained from a study of graft-versus-host responses after intestinal transplantation. Study outcomes and limitations: Levels of circulating GvH clones at their peak were associated with early post-transplant HvG declines. Some GvH clones were seen earlier in gut or blood, suggesting intestinal origin.

V was trimmed by 4 bases and J by 6 bases, leaving 17 bases between them. The CDR3 contains 14 residues. Germline CDR1 and CDR2: SGHRS and YFSETQ. The assay was immunoSEQ multiplex PCR, and TCRdb's table has in-frame clones only and misses some. The table includes roughly 80,000 clones, about nine tenths detected once. A note on this clone: Its antigen remains unknown.

The TCR was taken from a human patient who received an intestinal transplant, so some T cells may come from the graft donor. Sequenced material: PBMCs, taken 98 days after intestinal transplantation. The chain employs TRBV5-1 and TRBJ2-7, with a tentative D call TRBD1 (5 bases). The CDR3, as DNA: TGCGCCAGCAGCCCCAGGTGGGGCCGCTCCGAGCAGTACTTC. Translation gives CASSPRWGRSEQYF.